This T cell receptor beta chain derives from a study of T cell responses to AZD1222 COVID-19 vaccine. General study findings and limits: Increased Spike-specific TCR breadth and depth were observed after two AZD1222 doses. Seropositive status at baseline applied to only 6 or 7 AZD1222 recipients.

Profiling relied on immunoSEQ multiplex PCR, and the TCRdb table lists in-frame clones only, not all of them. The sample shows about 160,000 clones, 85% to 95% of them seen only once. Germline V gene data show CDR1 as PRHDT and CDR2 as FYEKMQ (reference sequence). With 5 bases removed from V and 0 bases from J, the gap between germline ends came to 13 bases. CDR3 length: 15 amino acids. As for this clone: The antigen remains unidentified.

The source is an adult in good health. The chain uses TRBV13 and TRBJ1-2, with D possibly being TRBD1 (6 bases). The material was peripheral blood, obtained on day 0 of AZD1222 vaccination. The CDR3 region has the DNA TGTGCCAGCAGCCAAAGAAGACAGGCTAACTATGGCTACACCTTC. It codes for CASSQRRQANYGYTF.